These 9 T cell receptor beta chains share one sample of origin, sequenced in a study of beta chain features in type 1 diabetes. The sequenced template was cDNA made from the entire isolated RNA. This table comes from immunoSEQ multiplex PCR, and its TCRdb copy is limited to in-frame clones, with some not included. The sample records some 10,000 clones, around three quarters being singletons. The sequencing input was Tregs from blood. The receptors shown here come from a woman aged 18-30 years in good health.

The chain's CDR3 is CASSHGQGSYEQYF. CDR3 coding DNA: TGTGCCAGCAGTCATGGACAGGGGAGCTACGAGCAGTACTTC. The rearrangement uses TRBV27 and TRBJ2-7, with 9 bases aligning to TRBD1. CDR3 length: 14 amino acids. After removal of 5 bases from V and 3 bases from J, the junction contained 5 bases not matched to a gene. Germline-derived CDR1 and CDR2 are MNHEY and SMNVEV (reference sequence).

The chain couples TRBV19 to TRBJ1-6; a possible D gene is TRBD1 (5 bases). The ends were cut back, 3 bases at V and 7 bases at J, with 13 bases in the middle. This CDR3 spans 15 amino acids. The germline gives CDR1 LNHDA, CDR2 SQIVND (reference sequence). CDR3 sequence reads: CASSIQGLRNSPLHF. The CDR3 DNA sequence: TGTGCCAGTAGTATTCAGGGACTGAGGAATTCACCCCTCCACTTT.

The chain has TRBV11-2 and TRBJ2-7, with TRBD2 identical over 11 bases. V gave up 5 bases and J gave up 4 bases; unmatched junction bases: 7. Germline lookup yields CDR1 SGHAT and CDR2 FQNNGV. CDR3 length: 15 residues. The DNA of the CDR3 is TGTGCCAGCAGCCCCAGAAGACTAGCGGGGTACGAGCAGTACTTC. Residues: CASSPRRLAGYEQYF. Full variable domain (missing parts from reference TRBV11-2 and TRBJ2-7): EAGVAQSPRYKIIEKRQSVAFWCNPISGHATLYWYQQILGQGPKLLIQFQNNGVVDDSQLPKDRFSAERLKGVDSTLKIQPAKLEDSAVYLCASSPRRLAGYEQYFGPGTRLTVT.

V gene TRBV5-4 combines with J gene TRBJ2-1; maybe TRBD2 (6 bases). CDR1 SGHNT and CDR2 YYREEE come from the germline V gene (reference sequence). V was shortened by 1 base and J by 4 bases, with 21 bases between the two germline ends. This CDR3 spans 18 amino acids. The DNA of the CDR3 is TGTGCCAGCAGCTTGCGGCGGGGTAGCGGAGCTACTTACAATGAGCAGTTCTTC. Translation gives CASSLRRGSGATYNEQFF.

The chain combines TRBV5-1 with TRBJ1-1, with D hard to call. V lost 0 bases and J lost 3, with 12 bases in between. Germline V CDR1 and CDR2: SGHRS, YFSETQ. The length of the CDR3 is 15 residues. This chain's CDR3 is CASSLDGYADTEAFF. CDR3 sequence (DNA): TGCGCCAGCAGCTTGGATGGGTACGCGGACACTGAAGCTTTCTTT.

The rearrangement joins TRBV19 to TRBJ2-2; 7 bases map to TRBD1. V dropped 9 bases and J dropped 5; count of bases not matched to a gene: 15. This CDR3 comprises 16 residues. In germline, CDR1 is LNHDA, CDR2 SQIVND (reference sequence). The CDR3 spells CASSPSGRGRTGELFF. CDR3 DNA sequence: TGTGCCAGCAGCCCGTCCGGAAGGGGGCGAACCGGGGAGCTGTTTTTT. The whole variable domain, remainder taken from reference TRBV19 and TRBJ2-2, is DGGITQSPKYLFRKEGQNVTLSCEQNLNHDAMYWYRQDPGQGLRLIYYSQIVNDFQKGDIAEGYSVSREKKESFPLTVTSAQKNPTAFYLCASSPSGRGRTGELFFGEGSRLTVL.

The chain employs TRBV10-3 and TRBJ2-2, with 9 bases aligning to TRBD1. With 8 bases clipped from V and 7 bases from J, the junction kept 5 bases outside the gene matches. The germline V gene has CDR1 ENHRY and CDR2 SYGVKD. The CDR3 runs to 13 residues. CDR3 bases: TGTGCCATCGGGGACAGGGAAGGCGGGGAGCTGTTTTTT. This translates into CAIGDREGGELFF.

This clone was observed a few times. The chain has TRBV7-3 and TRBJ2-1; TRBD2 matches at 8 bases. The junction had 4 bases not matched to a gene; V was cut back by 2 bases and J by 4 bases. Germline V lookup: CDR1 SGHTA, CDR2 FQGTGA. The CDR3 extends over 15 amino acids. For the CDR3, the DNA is TGTGCCAGCAGCTTAGTTGCTAGCGGGTACAATGAGCAGTTCTTC. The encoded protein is CASSLVASGYNEQFF.

The chain's CDR3 is CASSPRQGAYNEQFF. DNA for the CDR3: TGTGCCAGCTCACCGAGACAGGGTGCCTACAATGAGCAGTTCTTC. The chain couples TRBV18 to TRBJ2-1; TRBD1 agrees at 7 bases. Looked up from germline, CDR1 is KGHSH and CDR2 is LQKENI. CDR3 length: 15 amino acids. The J segment lost 2 bases and the V segment lost 3 bases, leaving 4 bases of the junction unmatched.